Each of the 16 T cell receptor beta chains below was sequenced from the same sample in a study of T cell responses to AZD1222 COVID-19 vaccine. Method: immunoSEQ multiplex PCR; TCRdb's copy keeps in-frame clones and lacks some. The repertoire holds 120,000 or so clones, with around 90% as singletons. The source was peripheral blood, collected 28 days after the second AZD1222 dose. These receptor sequences come from an adult who received the AZD1222 COVID-19 vaccine.

This clone was picked up one time. This chain uses TRBV7-9 with TRBJ2-7; 14 bases align to TRBD2. Germline assignment: CDR1 SEHNR and CDR2 FQNEAQ (reference sequence). The CDR3 consists of 18 residues. After removal of 5 bases from V and 2 bases from J, the junction contained 11 bases not matched to a gene. The CDR3 sequence is CASSRTGTSGGYTYEQYF. CDR3 coding DNA: TGTGCCAGCAGCCGGACCGGGACTAGCGGGGGTTACACCTACGAGCAGTACTTC.

CDR3 bases: TGTGCCAGCAGTTCGATGGCGGGACCAGATACGCAGTATTTT. It yields the protein CASSSMAGPDTQYF. The chain is built from TRBV28 and TRBJ2-3; the D gene is possibly TRBD2 (6 bases). Germline assignment: CDR1 MDHEN and CDR2 SYDVKM. This CDR3 contains 14 residues. Trimming pared 4 bases from V and 4 bases from J, leaving 12 bases between.

This sequence joins TRBV20-1 and TRBJ1-5; no definite D call. This CDR3 comprises 13 residues. V was cut by 3 bases and J by 3 bases, with 9 bases left in between. In germline, CDR1 is DFQATT, CDR2 SNEGSKA (reference sequence). The CDR3 here is CSASWAINQPQHF. CDR3 bases: TGCAGTGCTAGTTGGGCCATCAATCAGCCCCAGCATTTT.

This rearrangement joins TRBV5-1 to TRBJ2-7; a possible D gene is TRBD1 (6 bases). Germline CDR1 is SGHRS and CDR2 is YFSETQ. Trimming took off 4 bases at V and 2 bases at J, with 10 bases between the two ends. There are 13 residues in the CDR3. The CDR3 is CASSAQGAYEQYF. CDR3 nucleotides: TGCGCCAGCAGCGCACAGGGAGCCTACGAGCAGTACTTC.

The sample holds one count of this clone. V gene TRBV5-1 combines with J gene TRBJ1-4; no clear D. Trimming removed 0 bases from V and 8 bases from J, with 8 bases in between. The germline V gene has CDR1 SGHRS and CDR2 YFSETQ. This CDR3 region has 13 residues. CDR3 region: CASSLDSYEKLFF. CDR3 DNA sequence: TGCGCCAGCAGCTTGGACAGCTACGAAAAACTGTTTTTT.

V and J are TRBV4-1 and TRBJ2-3; 7 nucleotides line up with TRBD1. V lost 2 bases, J lost 6 bases, and 5 bases stayed unmatched. Germline V gives CDR1 MGHRA, CDR2 YSYEKL. The CDR3 runs to 14 residues. Here the CDR3 reads CASSQQRGPDTQYF. The CDR3 DNA reads as TGCGCCAGCAGCCAACAAAGGGGGCCCGATACGCAGTATTTT.

The chain joins TRBV5-1 to TRBJ1-2; D remains unclear. V gave up 0 bases and J gave up 7 bases, with 10 bases separating them. Germline V gene lookup returns CDR1 SGHRS and CDR2 YFSETQ. The length of the CDR3 is 13 residues. CDR3: CASSLGPVSGYTF. In nucleotides, the CDR3 is TGCGCCAGCAGCTTGGGGCCAGTCTCTGGCTACACCTTC.

This chain uses TRBV27 with TRBJ2-3, with 8 nucleotides matching TRBD2. V was clipped by 5 bases and J by 2 bases; unmatched bases: 9. Germline CDR1 reads MNHEY; CDR2 reads SMNVEV (reference sequence). The CDR3 loop spans 16 amino acids. CDR3 loop: CASSNSGSRPTDTQYF. The CDR3 DNA sequence: TGTGCCAGCAGTAACAGCGGGAGCCGACCCACAGATACGCAGTATTTT.

The rearrangement joins TRBV6-5 to TRBJ2-1; D is undetermined. The CDR3 has 13 amino acids. Deletions cut 6 bases from V and 2 bases from J, with 8 bases between. Germline CDR1 is MNHEY and CDR2 is SVGAGI. In DNA, the CDR3 is TGTGCCAGCAGCACGCGGACCTACAATGAGCAGTTCTTC. It encodes CASSTRTYNEQFF.

The chain carries TRBV6-2 or TRBV6-3 and TRBJ2-7; D perhaps matches TRBD2 (5 bases). The V gene's germline CDR1 is MNHEY and CDR2 SVGEGT. This CDR3 is 13 amino acids long. The germline V and J ends were trimmed by 5 bases and 5 bases, with 13 bases remaining between them. DNA of the CDR3: TGTGCCAGCAGTAACCCCCCGGGGAACGAGCAGTACTTC. Translating it yields CASSNPPGNEQYF.

The chain joins TRBV2 to TRBJ1-1, with a weak D call TRBD1 (6 bases). The CDR3 sequence is 14 residues long. CDR1 and CDR2 (germline): SNHLY, FYNNEI. The V end lost 5 bases, the J end lost 4 bases, and 14 bases lay between the germline ends. In nucleotides, the CDR3 is TGTGCCAGCAGTCAAGAGGGGGGGACCACTGAAGCTTTCTTT. Translation: CASSQEGGTTEAFF.

J is TRBJ1-2 and V is TRBV18; D not certain. Trimming removed 1 base at V and 3 bases at J, with 15 bases between. The CDR3 is 16 amino acids. CDR1 is KGHSH and CDR2 is LQKENI in the germline V gene. DNA of the CDR3: TGTGCCAGCTCACCACTTCTCCAGACCCCTCACTATGGCTACACCTTC. Its translation: CASSPLLQTPHYGYTF.

The chain combines TRBV9 with TRBJ2-5; D might be TRBD1 or TRBD2, each matching 6 bases. V was trimmed by 0 bases and J by 5 bases, leaving 11 bases between them. This CDR3 region has 14 residues. The V gene's germline CDR1 is SGDLS and CDR2 YYNGEE. The CDR3 loop is CASSVEGGAETQYF. Written as DNA, the CDR3 is TGTGCCAGCAGCGTAGAGGGGGGCGCGGAGACCCAGTACTTC.

This chain links TRBV7-9 with TRBJ1-1; D gene unclear. Germline V gene data show CDR1 as SEHNR and CDR2 as FQNEAQ (reference sequence). V gave up 1 base and J gave up 5 bases, with 5 bases separating them. The CDR3 has 12 amino acids. CDR3 amino acids: CASSLVFTEAFF. The CDR3, as DNA: TGTGCCAGCAGCTTAGTTTTTACTGAAGCTTTCTTT.

The chain links TRBV19 to TRBJ1-1; 7 bases align to TRBD1. Germline trimming cut 9 bases from V and 4 bases from J; bases unmatched to any gene: 14. This CDR3 is 15 amino acids long. CDR1 and CDR2 (germline): LNHDA, SQIVND (reference sequence). The CDR3: CASRSGRGLGTEAFF. The CDR3 DNA sequence: TGTGCCAGCCGTAGTGGAAGGGGGCTGGGCACTGAAGCTTTCTTT.

CDR3 nucleotides: TGTGCCAGCAGTGATGGGGGCTCGGACTATGGCTACACCTTC. This codes for CASSDGGSDYGYTF. J is TRBJ1-2 and V is TRBV6-1; tentative D call: TRBD1 (6 bases). The CDR3 is made up of 14 amino acids. The germline V and J ends were trimmed by 3 bases and 3 bases, with 11 bases remaining between them. Germline CDR1 is MNHNS and CDR2 is SASEGT.